These 23 T cell receptor beta chains came from one sample sequenced in a study of shared clonotypes between healthy human individuals. This table comes from immunoSEQ multiplex PCR, and its TCRdb copy is limited to in-frame clones, with some not included. The profile shows 2 million to 2.5 million clones, just under 95% of them singletons. The sequenced sample was naive CD4+ T cells from PBMCs. The subset is: CD45RA+ positively selected. The origin of the receptors is a man younger than 35 in good health. Some clones in this sample may be carry-over from other donors' samples.

The chain has TRBV7-9 and TRBJ1-2; 7 nucleotides line up with TRBD1. Losses at the gene ends were 1 base for V and 1 base for J; bases not matched to a gene: 3. The germline CDR1 and CDR2 sequences are SEHNR and FQNEAQ (reference sequence). The CDR3 has 15 residues. CDR3 in DNA: TGTGCCAGCAGCTTAGGGGACAGCTTTAACTATGGCTACACCTTC. Amino acid sequence: CASSLGDSFNYGYTF.

The V and J genes are TRBV7-9 and TRBJ2-2; D remains ambiguous. V lost 6 bases and J lost 1, with 15 bases in between. Germline V gene sequence: CDR1 SEHNR, CDR2 FQNEAQ (reference sequence). The CDR3 is made up of 16 amino acids. DNA for the CDR3: TGTGCCAGCAGACCATCCCCGGGCCTGAACACCGGGGAGCTGTTTTTT. Amino acid sequence: CASRPSPGLNTGELFF. The full variable domain, rest sourced from reference TRBV7-9 and TRBJ2-2, is DTGVSQNPRHKITKRGQNVTFRCDPISEHNRLYWYRQTLGQGPEFLTYFQNEAQLEKSRLLSDRFSAERPKGSFSTLEIQRTEQGDSAMYLCASRPSPGLNTGELFFGEGSRLTVL.

A remark on this clone: The sample carries other DNA sequences with the same CDR3. CDR3 region: CASSLRGPQPQHF. CDR3 coding DNA: TGCGCCAGCAGCTTGAGAGGACCTCAGCCCCAGCATTTT. The chain carries TRBV5-1 and TRBJ1-5; D not certain. Per the germline V gene, CDR1 is SGHRS and CDR2 is YFSETQ. This CDR3 is built from 13 residues. With 1 base removed from V and 6 bases from J, the gap between germline ends came to 8 bases.

This chain links TRBV28 with TRBJ2-5, with 7 positions matching TRBD1. Germline V gene data show CDR1 as MDHEN and CDR2 as SYDVKM. This CDR3 contains 13 residues. After removal of 10 bases from V and 4 bases from J, the junction contained 9 bases not matched to a gene. The CDR3 DNA follows: TGTGCCATCCGACAGGGCGGCGGAGAGACCCAGTACTTC. Translating it yields CAIRQGGGETQYF. Together with reference TRBV28 and TRBJ2-5, the CDR3 gives the full variable domain: DVKVTQSSRYLVKRTGEKVFLECVQDMDHENMFWYRQDPGLGLRLIYFSYDVKMKEKGDIPEGYSVSREKKERFSLILESASTNQTSMYLCAIRQGGGETQYFGPGTRLLVL.

Points on this clone: The sample holds other DNA sequences that translate to the same CDR3. The chain employs TRBV27 and TRBJ2-6; D call uncertain. The CDR3 length is 12 residues. The germline V gene encodes CDR1 MNHEY and CDR2 SMNVEV (reference sequence). Trimming removed 4 bases from V and 4 bases from J, with 2 bases in between. CDR3 DNA: TGTGCCAGCAGTTCGGGGGCCAACGTCCTGACTTTC. Amino acids: CASSSGANVLTF.

The chain combines TRBV25-1 with TRBJ1-1, with D maybe TRBD1 (5 bases). Per germline, CDR1 MGHDK and CDR2 SYGVNS. The V and J ends lost 5 bases and 0 bases respectively, with 16 bases between them. The CDR3 covers 16 residues. CDR3: CASSTGRGPMNTEAFF. Here the CDR3 DNA reads TGTGCCAGCAGTACCGGTAGGGGCCCAATGAACACTGAAGCTTTCTTT.

The V gene is TRBV28, the J gene TRBJ2-3; no definite D call. This CDR3 has 16 residues. V gave up 2 bases and J gave up 0 bases, with 12 bases separating them. CDR1 is MDHEN and CDR2 is SYDVKM in the germline V gene. CDR3 sequence reads: CASSLIGHSSTDTQYF. In nucleotides, the CDR3 is TGTGCCAGCAGTTTAATTGGTCATTCTAGCACAGATACGCAGTATTTT. Full variable domain (outside the CDR3, taken from reference TRBV28 and TRBJ2-3): DVKVTQSSRYLVKRTGEKVFLECVQDMDHENMFWYRQDPGLGLRLIYFSYDVKMKEKGDIPEGYSVSREKKERFSLILESASTNQTSMYLCASSLIGHSSTDTQYFGPGTRLTVL.

The V and J genes are TRBV6-5 and TRBJ1-2; TRBD1 aligns across 7 bases. Germline loops: CDR1 MNHEY, CDR2 SVGAGI. The V and J ends lost 6 bases and 7 bases, in that order; junction bases with no gene match: 5. CDR3 size: 12 residues. In nucleotides, the CDR3 is TGTGCCAGCAGCAACAGGGGTGGTGGCTACACCTTC. Its translation is CASSNRGGGYTF.

The chain combines TRBV10-3 with TRBJ1-6, with a tentative D call TRBD1 (6 bases). The CDR3 totals 16 residues. The V gene lost 2 bases and the J gene lost 5 bases, with 13 bases spanning the gap. CDR1 and CDR2 from the germline V gene are ENHRY and SYGVKD. CDR3: CAISETGLRNNSPLHF. The CDR3 coding sequence is TGTGCCATCAGTGAGACAGGGCTTCGGAATAATTCACCCCTCCACTTT.

To note about this clone: This CDR3 is also generated by other DNA sequences in the sample. The rearrangement uses TRBV5-1 and TRBJ2-1, with a weak D call TRBD2 (6 bases). Trimming shortened V by 1 base and J by 3 bases, and 8 bases separated the two germline ends. Germline V lookup: CDR1 SGHRS, CDR2 YFSETQ. CDR3 length: 14 residues. The CDR3 loop is CASSLRGNYNEQFF. CDR3 DNA: TGCGCCAGCAGCTTGCGCGGGAACTACAATGAGCAGTTCTTC. Using reference TRBV5-1 and TRBJ2-1 for the parts outside the CDR3, the full variable domain is KAGVTQTPRYLIKTRGQQVTLSCSPISGHRSVSWYQQTPGQGLQFLFEYFSETQRNKGNFPGRFSGRQFSNSRSEMNVSTLELGDSALYLCASSLRGNYNEQFFGPGTRLTVL.

This clone was found once. V usage is TRBV28 and J usage is TRBJ2-7; 9 bases match TRBD2. V trimming: 4 bases; J trimming: 2 bases; junction bases outside the gene matches: 3. Germline assignment: CDR1 MDHEN and CDR2 SYDVKM. The CDR3 is made up of 14 amino acids. Here the CDR3 reads CASSSPSGTYEQYF. CDR3 DNA: TGTGCCAGCAGTTCCCCTAGCGGGACCTACGAGCAGTACTTC.

The genes are TRBV5-8 and TRBJ2-3; D is unresolved. Per the germline V gene, CDR1 is SGHTS and CDR2 is YDEGEE. CDR3 length: 13 residues. V was trimmed by 4 bases and J by 1 base, leaving 7 bases between them. CDR3 amino acids: CASSPTRTDTQYF. For the CDR3, the DNA is TGTGCCAGCAGCCCGACCCGCACAGATACGCAGTATTTT.

Note on this clone: Other DNA variants within this sample encode the same CDR3. The chain links TRBV5-1 to TRBJ1-1; D unclear. CDR3 length: 15 amino acids. Per the germline V gene, CDR1 is SGHRS and CDR2 is YFSETQ. Trimming stripped 0 bases from V and 0 bases from J, with 9 bases between. The CDR3 bases are TGCGCCAGCAGCTTGGTAGGCAGCATGAACACTGAAGCTTTCTTT. It yields the protein CASSLVGSMNTEAFF.

The chain combines TRBV5-1 with TRBJ1-4; D may be TRBD1 (5 bases). With 4 bases removed from V and 5 bases from J, the gap between germline ends came to 12 bases. Germline CDR1 SGHRS, CDR2 YFSETQ. The CDR3 is 14 amino acids. CDR3 loop: CASSEGHTNEKLFF. The CDR3 DNA follows: TGCGCCAGCAGCGAAGGACACACGAATGAAAAACTGTTTTTT.

This clone has more than one count but fewer than ten. V and J are TRBV7-9 and TRBJ1-2; TRBD1 agrees at 7 bases. This CDR3 has 12 residues. The germline V gene encodes CDR1 SEHNR and CDR2 FQNEAQ (reference sequence). The J segment lost 6 bases and the V segment lost 4 bases, leaving 2 bases of the junction unmatched. Here the CDR3 DNA reads TGTGCCAGCAGCTCGACAGGGAATGGCTACACCTTC. It yields the protein CASSSTGNGYTF.

This chain links TRBV12-5 with TRBJ2-7; D unclear. Germline V gene data show CDR1 as LGHNT and CDR2 as FRNRAP. Trimming took off 1 base at V and 6 bases at J, with 10 bases between the two ends. The CDR3 is 13 residues long. Here the CDR3 reads CASGLARFREQYF. CDR3 nucleotides: TGTGCTAGTGGTTTGGCCCGTTTTCGCGAGCAGTACTTC.

V usage is TRBV7-2 and J usage is TRBJ2-7; D possibly corresponds to TRBD2 (5 bases). Germline V gene lookup returns CDR1 SGHTA and CDR2 FQGNSA. The length of the CDR3 is 15 residues. The V gene lost 3 bases and the J gene lost 2 bases, with 14 bases spanning the gap. CDR3 DNA: TGTGCCAGCAGCTTTGAGAGGGCCGTTGCCTACGAGCAGTACTTC. As protein: CASSFERAVAYEQYF.

This clone was detected once. This rearrangement joins TRBV7-8 to TRBJ2-1; 7 bases line up with TRBD2. Germline V lookup: CDR1 SGHVS, CDR2 FQNEAQ. J gave up 7 bases and V 5 bases, and 5 bases lay outside the gene matches. The CDR3 spans 13 residues. The DNA for the CDR3 is TGTGCCAGCAGCCGGGGGGAAAGGAATGAGCAGTTCTTC. This gives the protein CASSRGERNEQFF.

V and J are TRBV5-5 and TRBJ1-2; TRBD1 matches at 9 bases. In germline, CDR1 is SGHKS, CDR2 YYEKEE (reference sequence). CDR3 length: 14 amino acids. V lost 4 bases, J lost 5 bases, and 6 bases stayed unmatched. The CDR3, as DNA: TGTGCCAGCAGCCGACAGGGGGAAGGGTATGGCTACACCTTC. Its translation is CASSRQGEGYGYTF.

V usage is TRBV20-1 and J usage is TRBJ1-2; tentatively, D is TRBD1 (6 bases). Trimming removed 5 bases from V and 8 bases from J, with 9 bases in between. The CDR3 spans 10 residues. CDR1 and CDR2 from the germline V gene are DFQATT and SNEGSKA (reference sequence). The CDR3 bases are TGCAGTGCTCTGGGGGCAGGCTACACCTTC. Its translation is CSALGAGYTF.

This rearrangement joins TRBV19 to TRBJ2-5; TRBD1 matches at 8 bases. Germline CDR1 is LNHDA and CDR2 is SQIVND (reference sequence). The ends lost 3 bases at V and 5 bases at J; junction bases unmatched: 2. This CDR3 contains 13 residues. CDR3 bases: TGTGCCAGTAGTATCGGACAGGGTGAGACCCAGTACTTC. Its protein product is CASSIGQGETQYF.

This chain joins TRBV28 and TRBJ1-1; a weak D match, TRBD1 (5 bases). This CDR3 has 13 amino acids. The germline CDR1 and CDR2 sequences are MDHEN and SYDVKM. Trimming left V 6 bases short and J 10 bases short, with 18 bases between. CDR3 coding DNA: TGTGCCAGCAGCTACAATGACCCGAGGGGAGCTTTCTTT. Translation gives CASSYNDPRGAFF.

V and J are TRBV9 and TRBJ2-5; D possibly corresponds to TRBD1 (5 bases). This CDR3 spans 16 amino acids. The V and J ends lost 0 bases and 0 bases respectively, with 12 bases between them. The germline CDR1 and CDR2 sequences are SGDLS and YYNGEE. The CDR3 is CASSVGARVNQETQYF. DNA for the CDR3: TGTGCCAGCAGCGTAGGGGCCAGGGTGAACCAAGAGACCCAGTACTTC.